This entry lists 7 T cell receptor beta chains sequenced from one sample in a study of T cell repertoires in cytomegalovirus infection. TCRdb re-derived calls from the reads in MiXCR, one entry per CDR3 protein. The sample carries about 770,000 distinct CDR3 sequences, 29% recorded once. Which antigens these TCRs recognize remains unknown. Sequenced material: cultured CD8+ T cells from PBMCs, taken from culture after CMV antigen stimulation. Receptor source: a human donor in good health (CMV status not recorded). Some clones in this sample may be carry-over from other donors' samples.

This clonotype turned up a few times. The genes are TRBV6-2 or TRBV6-3 and TRBJ1-5; 8 bases are a match to TRBD1. V lost 4 bases to trimming and J lost 0 bases; unmatched junction nucleotides: 11. The CDR3 contains 18 residues. Germline loops: CDR1 MNHEY, CDR2 SVGEGT. CDR3 loop: CASSLFRDRTYSNQPQHF. CDR3 DNA sequence: TGTGCCAGCAGTTTATTCCGGGACAGGACGTATAGCAATCAGCCCCAGCATTTT.

This clonotype has a count of ten or more. V and J are TRBV5-4 and TRBJ2-1; the D gene could be TRBD1 or TRBD2 (5 bases each). This CDR3 contains 16 residues. Trimming took off 0 bases at V and 7 bases at J, with 17 bases between the two ends. CDR1 is SGHNT and CDR2 is YYREEE in the germline V gene (reference sequence). CDR3 DNA: TGTGCCAGCAGCTTGGCGGGACGACTTCCGGGGAATGAGCAGTTCTTC. Its translation is CASSLAGRLPGNEQFF.

This clonotype has a handful of counts. V is TRBV6-5 and J is TRBJ2-2, with 7 bases matching TRBD1. V lost 7 bases and J lost 2; bases outside the gene matches: 10. This CDR3 spans 16 amino acids. The germline V gene encodes CDR1 MNHEY and CDR2 SVGAGI. As DNA, the CDR3 is TGTGCCAGCACCTCTCCGGACAGGATAAACACCGGGGAGCTGTTTTTT. This gives the protein CASTSPDRINTGELFF.

This clonotype has more than one count but fewer than ten. The V gene is TRBV7-8, the J gene TRBJ1-5, with D hard to call. Trimming removed 5 bases from V and 1 base from J, with 12 bases in between. Per germline, CDR1 SGHVS and CDR2 FQNEAQ. The CDR3 has 15 amino acids. The chain's CDR3 is CASSRRTASNQPQHF. In DNA form, the CDR3 reads TGTGCCAGCAGCCGGAGGACGGCGAGCAATCAGCCCCAGCATTTT. The whole variable domain, remainder taken from reference TRBV7-8 and TRBJ1-5, is GAGVSQSPRYKVAKRGQDVALRCDPISGHVSLFWYQQALGQGPEFLTYFQNEAQLDKSGLPSDRFFAERPEGSVSTLKIQRTQQEDSAVYLCASSRRTASNQPQHFGDGTRLSIL.

The sample holds a few counts of this clonotype. The rearrangement uses TRBV6-6 and TRBJ1-1, with D unresolved. In germline, CDR1 is MNHNY, CDR2 SVGAGI (reference sequence). Trimming shortened V by 2 bases and J by 3 bases, and 10 bases separated the two germline ends. The CDR3 totals 14 residues. The CDR3: CASSYRSTDTEAFF. In nucleotides, the CDR3 is TGTGCCAGCAGTTACCGTTCGACGGACACTGAAGCTTTCTTT.

The V and J genes are TRBV11-3 and TRBJ1-1; TRBD1 agrees at 9 bases. The CDR3 length is 14 residues. Losses at the gene ends were 5 bases for V and 4 bases for J; bases not matched to a gene: 5. In germline, CDR1 is SGHNT, CDR2 YENEEA. CDR3 DNA sequence: TGTGCCAGCAGCGGCGGGACAGGGATCACTGAAGCTTTCTTT. It specifies CASSGGTGITEAFF.

This clonotype was picked up many times. The chain carries TRBV12-3 or TRBV12-4 and TRBJ1-1, with D uncertain. V dropped 6 bases and J dropped 4 bases, with 3 bases sitting between them. The CDR3 extends over 10 amino acids. CDR3 residues: CASRGTEAFF. Here the CDR3 DNA reads TGTGCCAGCAGGGGCACTGAAGCTTTCTTT.